What follows is one TCR beta chain and its context. Its antigen is still unknown. The data belong to a study of T-cell memory formation after mild COVID-19. Across the study: TCR clusters largely stayed donor specific.

The V segment lost 7 bases and the J segment 0 bases; nucleotides outside the gene matches: 6. Germline V lookup: CDR1 MDHEN, CDR2 SYDVKM. This CDR3 region has 16 residues. Study results and limitations: Contracting CD8+ clones were enriched in EMRA, CD4+ mainly in CM and EM. There was no confirmation that second-wave clones peaking on day 37 were SARS-CoV-2 specific.

The TCR alpha and TCR beta cDNA libraries, bearing sample barcodes and UMIs, were generated by 5'RACE using constant-segment primers. Each CDR3 protein gets one entry after TCRdb re-called the 5' RACE reads with MiXCR. The sample includes 250,000 to 350,000 distinct CDR3 sequences, around 16% of them seen just once. The sequenced sample was PBMCs or a T cell subset sorted from them (not recorded which). The V and J genes are TRBV28 and TRBJ2-6, with 7 nucleotides matching TRBD2. This receptor was obtained from a man aged 18 to 29 who had mild COVID-19 (a few samples of this study predate the infection). Cell type and time point are not known. The CDR3 coding sequence is TGTGCCAGCATTAATGGGGGGGTCTCTGGGGCCAACGTCCTGACTTTC. It codes for CASINGGVSGANVLTF.